The 11 T cell receptor beta chains below all came from one sample that was sequenced in a study of T cell repertoires in cytomegalovirus infection. TCRdb passed the reads through MiXCR, listing each CDR3 protein once. Of fewer than 300,000 distinct CDR3 sequences in the sample, about 25% were seen once. Material: PBMCs. These receptors came from a human donor in good health (CMV status not recorded). Some clones in this sample may be carry-over from other donors' samples.

The rearrangement uses TRBV23-1 and TRBJ2-7; D is unclear. TRBV23-1 is treated as an ORF (open reading frame) with a function not yet certain. V lost 4 bases, J lost 0 bases, and 7 bases lay in between. The CDR3 is 13 amino acids. CDR3 loop: CASSRRTSYEQYF. In DNA form, the CDR3 reads TGCGCCAGCAGTCGGCGGACCTCCTACGAGCAGTACTTC.

This sequence joins TRBV14 and TRBJ2-2; D uncertain. Trimming shortened V by 4 bases and J by 5 bases, and 17 bases separated the two germline ends. Germline loops: CDR1 SGHDN, CDR2 FVKESK. CDR3 length: 16 amino acids. In DNA form, the CDR3 reads TGTGCCAGCAGCCGACTTGCAGACGGTGTAACCGGGGAGCTGTTTTTT. It specifies CASSRLADGVTGELFF.

This chain joins TRBV28 and TRBJ1-6; D is ambiguous. The V end lost 4 bases, the J end lost 14 bases, and 6 bases lay between the germline ends. The germline gives CDR1 MDHEN, CDR2 SYDVKM. The CDR3 totals 10 residues. CDR3 sequence (DNA): TGTGCCAGCAGTTCCCTAACCCTCCACTTT. It yields the protein CASSSLTLHF.

This clonotype was detected ten times or more. This sequence joins TRBV28 and TRBJ2-5, with 12 bases identical to TRBD2. J gave up 2 bases and V 3 bases, and 10 bases lay outside the gene matches. CDR3 length equals 18 residues. Per the germline V gene, CDR1 is MDHEN and CDR2 is SYDVKM. CDR3: CASSFPLAGGPGQETQYF. CDR3 nucleotides: TGTGCCAGCAGTTTCCCCCTAGCGGGAGGGCCTGGGCAAGAGACCCAGTACTTC.

V and J are TRBV20-1 and TRBJ2-5; D unclear. Trimming removed 1 base from V and 5 bases from J, with 8 bases in between. Germline CDR1 DFQATT, CDR2 SNEGSKA (reference sequence). The CDR3 is 12 residues long. CDR3 amino acids: CSARAHGETQYF. CDR3 sequence (DNA): TGCAGTGCTAGAGCCCACGGGGAGACCCAGTACTTC.

The table lists this clonotype with a few counts. V and J are TRBV20-1 and TRBJ1-2; 10 bases match TRBD1. The CDR3 sequence is 17 residues long. Trimming at V came to 0 bases and at J to 0 bases, leaving 7 bases not matched to a gene. Germline CDR1 is DFQATT and CDR2 is SNEGSKA (reference sequence). The CDR3 DNA reads TGCAGTGCTAGAGATCTAGACAGGGGGCGATCTAACTATGGCTACACCTTC. Amino acid sequence: CSARDLDRGRSNYGYTF.

In its sample, this clonotype was seen many times. V is TRBV19 and J is TRBJ2-1, with 7 bases matching TRBD1. Germline-derived CDR1 and CDR2 are LNHDA and SQIVND (reference sequence). The junction had 13 bases not matched to a gene; V was cut back by 7 bases and J by 1 base. The CDR3 has 17 residues. CDR3 loop: CASKGLGQTSSYNEQFF. The CDR3 DNA is TGTGCCAGTAAGGGGTTGGGACAGACATCGTCCTACAATGAGCAGTTCTTC. The complete variable domain, with remaining parts taken from reference TRBV19 and TRBJ2-1, reads DGGITQSPKYLFRKEGQNVTLSCEQNLNHDAMYWYRQDPGQGLRLIYYSQIVNDFQKGDIAEGYSVSREKKESFPLTVTSAQKNPTAFYLCASKGLGQTSSYNEQFFGPGTRLTVL.

This clonotype was detected ten times or more. This chain uses TRBV7-2 with TRBJ2-5, with 7 nucleotides matching TRBD2. The ends lost 0 bases at V and 4 bases at J; junction bases unmatched: 14. Germline CDR1 and CDR2: SGHTA and FQGNSA. The CDR3 is made up of 18 amino acids. In DNA form, the CDR3 reads TGTGCCAGCAGCTTAGCTATTTGGCGGGGGTTTATCGGAGAGACCCAGTACTTC. Amino acids: CASSLAIWRGFIGETQYF. The whole variable domain, remainder taken from reference TRBV7-2 and TRBJ2-5, is GAGVSQSPSNKVTEKGKDVELRCDPISGHTALYWYRQSLGQGLEFLIYFQGNSAPDKSGLPSDRFSAERTGGSVSTLTIQRTQQEDSAVYLCASSLAIWRGFIGETQYFGPGTRLLVL.

This clonotype was seen ten or more times. The chain uses TRBV7-9 and TRBJ2-7; no clear D gene. V was pared by 5 bases and J by 6 bases, with 14 bases between. Germline values: CDR1 SEHNR, CDR2 FQNEAQ (reference sequence). The CDR3 loop spans 13 amino acids. The CDR3 reads CASSPPGAIEQYF. The CDR3 region has the DNA TGTGCCAGCAGCCCGCCCGGAGCGATCGAGCAGTACTTC.

Points on this clonotype: A much larger clone lies one base from this, so it may be a read error. The chain joins TRBV7-2 to TRBJ2-3, with D perhaps matching TRBD2 (6 bases). CDR1 and CDR2 from the germline V gene are SGHTA and FQGNSA. CDR3 length equals 16 residues. The DNA for the CDR3 is TGTGCCAGCAGCTTAGCCGGAACAACTAGCACAGATACGCAGAATTTT. Protein: CASSLAGTTSTDTQNF.

This clonotype has more than one count but fewer than ten. Written as DNA, the CDR3 is TGTGCCAGCAGGTCGAGGGGTTATTCGGGCGAGCAGTACTTC. Protein: CASRSRGYSGEQYF. V usage is TRBV28 and J usage is TRBJ2-7; tentatively, D is TRBD1 or TRBD2 (5 bases each). Germline values: CDR1 MDHEN, CDR2 SYDVKM. Trimming took off 6 bases at V and 6 bases at J, with 18 bases between the two ends. The CDR3 contains 14 residues.